The present T cell receptor beta chain was sequenced within a study of Ad26.COV2.S vaccination and SARS-CoV-2 variants. As for the study in general: Recipients of Ad26.COV2.S got it intramuscularly, once or twice 56 days apart.

Generated by immunoSEQ multiplex PCR, the TCRdb table keeps only in-frame clones and is missing some. The table has around 380,000 clones, approximately 91% seen once. Treatment reported: 15 to 20 received Ad26.COV2.S at low or high dose, single or two shots; about 5 received placebo; per-sample allocation not given. Sampling happened 63 days after the first vaccine or placebo injection. In the vaccine, an Ad26 vector expressed the SARS-CoV-2 spike of the Wuhan strain. Whole-study results and caveats: With respect to non-spike TCR breadth, vaccine and placebo recipients were similar.

Trimming at V came to 0 bases and at J to 2 bases, leaving 10 bases not matched to a gene. This CDR3 comprises 18 residues. Germline lookup yields CDR1 SGDLS and CDR2 YYNGEE. In the case of this clone: Its matching antigen is unknown.

V usage is TRBV9 and J usage is TRBJ2-7, with TRBD2 matching 11 bases. This material consisted of peripheral blood, taken in a trial of Ad26.COV2.S vaccine versus placebo. This receptor was taken from a person aged 18-65 years who received the Ad26.COV2.S COVID-19 vaccine or a placebo. In nucleotides, the CDR3 is TGTGCCAGCAGCGTAGGCTTGTCTAGCGGGGGGCAAACCTACGAGCAGTACTTC. Its translation: CASSVGLSSGGQTYEQYF.